Listed below are T cell receptor beta chains from one sample, sequenced in a study of blood T cell repertoires in COVID-19. Profiling relied on immunoSEQ multiplex PCR, and the TCRdb table lists in-frame clones only, not all of them. The sample includes roughly 170,000 clones, about 90% of them seen just once. The sequencing input was peripheral blood. The receptors originated from a man aged 65 to 79 with active or convalescent COVID-19. The CDR3 runs from the conserved cysteine through the conserved F or W. A D gene is named only where the DNA matches it firmly. The size of a clone is reported for some rows only, either as once, few or many, or as a class for expanded clones.

>-|TRBV9|-|TRBJ2-7
CASSEAGQRTNEQYF
TGTGCCAGCAGCGAGGCGGGACAGCGTACGAACGAGCAGTACTTC
>-|TRBV28|-|TRBJ2-7
CASSWRGSGEQYF
TGTGCCAGCAGCTGGAGGGGATCGGGCGAGCAGTACTTC
>once|TRBV5-1|TRBD1|TRBJ1-3
CASSLGQGGGNTIYF
TGCGCCAGCAGCTTAGGACAGGGTGGTGGAAACACCATATATTTT
>once|TRBV6-2/TRBV6-3|TRBD2|TRBJ2-1
CASSTSPKAGYYNEQFF
TGTGCCAGCAGTACGTCCCCAAAAGCGGGGTATTACAATGAGCAGTTCTTC
>-|TRBV18|-|TRBJ2-1
CASSPGDIANEQFF
TGTGCCAGCTCACCAGGGGACATCGCCAATGAGCAGTTCTTC
>-|TRBV7-2|-|TRBJ1-4
CASSPPGVSTNEKLFF
TGTGCCAGCAGCCCACCCGGGGTTAGTACTAATGAAAAACTGTTTTTT
>-|TRBV24-1|TRBD2|TRBJ2-1
CATSDPTSGRENEQFF
TGTGCCACCAGTGACCCGACTAGCGGGAGGGAGAATGAGCAGTTCTTC
>-|TRBV3-1/TRBV3-2|TRBD2|TRBJ2-1
CASSYRAGVINEQFF
TGTGCCAGCAGCTATAGGGCGGGAGTCATCAATGAGCAGTTCTTC
>-|TRBV28|-|TRBJ1-1
CATQELPGKNTEAFF
TGTGCCACTCAAGAACTTCCAGGGAAGAACACTGAAGCTTTCTTT
>-|TRBV20-1|TRBD1|TRBJ1-5
CSASRGTGGRGNQPQHF
TGCAGTGCTAGTAGGGGGACAGGGGGCCGAGGCAATCAGCCCCAGCATTTT
>-|TRBV4-3|TRBD1|TRBJ2-7
CASSQRTGGTYEQYF
TGCGCCAGCAGCCAAAGGACAGGGGGGACCTACGAGCAGTACTTC
>-|TRBV6-5|-|TRBJ1-4
CASSEGGGYEKLFF
TGTGCCAGCAGCGAGGGGGGGGGCTATGAAAAACTGTTTTTT
>-|TRBV7-2|-|TRBJ2-1
CASSSSDHNEQFF
TGTGCCAGCAGCTCGTCAGATCACAATGAGCAGTTCTTC
>-|TRBV21-1|-|TRBJ1-5
CASSPHTGGLVIHQPQHF
TGTGCCAGCAGCCCTCATACGGGGGGGTTAGTAATACATCAGCCCCAGCATTTT
>-|TRBV30|TRBD1|TRBJ2-7
CAWSRTGQGYGEQYF
TGTGCCTGGAGTCGGACGGGACAGGGGTATGGAGAGCAGTACTTC
>once|TRBV7-2|-|TRBJ1-1
CASSRRAEAFF
TGTGCCAGCAGCCGGAGGGCTGAAGCTTTCTTT
>-|TRBV7-2|-|TRBJ1-1
CASSYLGQFEAFF
TGTGCCAGCAGCTACCTAGGACAGTTTGAAGCTTTCTTT
>-|TRBV9|-|TRBJ2-1
CASSAGVSFYNEQFF
TGTGCCAGCAGCGCAGGGGTTTCATTCTACAATGAGCAGTTCTTC
>-|TRBV30|TRBD1|TRBJ1-2
CAWSAPYGQGYGYTF
TGTGCCTGGAGTGCTCCTTACGGACAGGGGTATGGCTACACCTTC
>-|TRBV3-1/TRBV3-2|-|TRBJ1-1
CASSQQIMNTEAFF
TGTGCCAGCAGCCAACAGATTATGAACACTGAAGCTTTCTTT
>-|TRBV2|TRBD1|TRBJ2-1
CASGRLAAGRGPYNEQFF
TGTGCCAGCGGCCGACTCGCGGCGGGTAGGGGGCCGTACAATGAGCAGTTCTTC
>once|TRBV27|TRBD1|TRBJ2-2
CASSPLGRGREELFF
TGTGCCAGCAGTCCTCTGGGTAGGGGGCGTGAGGAGCTGTTTTTT
>few|TRBV9|-|TRBJ1-1
CASSADRGSREAFF
TGTGCCAGCAGCGCCGATAGGGGCAGTCGCGAAGCTTTCTTT
>-|TRBV18|TRBD1|TRBJ1-1
CASSPTGGNTEAFF
TGTGCCAGCTCACCAACAGGGGGCAACACTGAAGCTTTCTTT
>-|TRBV5-6|-|TRBJ2-7
CASSLLRDEQYF
TGTGCCAGCAGCTTACTCAGGGACGAGCAGTACTTC
>once|TRBV5-1|-|TRBJ2-4
CASSPEGGTSLDF
TGCGCCAGCAGCCCGGAGGGGGGGACCTCCCTTGACTTC
>few|TRBV7-9|-|TRBJ1-2
CASSLRSRSEGYTF
TGTGCCAGCAGCTTAAGGTCCAGGTCCGAAGGCTACACCTTC
>-|TRBV6-2/TRBV6-3|TRBD1|TRBJ2-5
CASSSPGQGWETQYF
TGTGCCAGCAGCTCACCGGGACAGGGGTGGGAGACCCAGTACTTC
>-|TRBV11-2|-|TRBJ1-5
CASRSGSHSNQPQHF
TGTGCCAGCAGATCCGGGTCCCATAGCAATCAGCCCCAGCATTTT
>-|TRBV20-1|TRBD2|TRBJ2-1
CSASSSGGYNEQFF
TGCAGTGCTAGTTCCAGCGGGGGATACAATGAGCAGTTCTTC
>-|TRBV27|-|TRBJ1-2
CASRREGGGYTF
TGTGCCAGCAGGAGGGAGGGAGGAGGCTACACCTTC
>-|TRBV4-3|-|TRBJ2-2
CASSPPHVGASSGELFF
TGCGCCAGCAGCCCTCCTCACGTGGGGGCGAGTAGCGGGGAGCTGTTTTTT
>-|TRBV18|TRBD2|TRBJ2-7
CASSPASGVVSYEQYF
TGTGCCAGCTCACCGGCTAGCGGGGTTGTTTCCTACGAGCAGTACTTC
>-|TRBV15|TRBD1|TRBJ1-5
CATSNRDRGKNQPQHF
TGTGCCACCAGCAACCGGGACAGGGGGAAAAATCAGCCCCAGCATTTT
>-|TRBV20-1|-|TRBJ2-5
CSAGSRGGQYF
TGCAGTGCTGGAAGCAGGGGTGGCCAGTACTTC
>-|TRBV19|TRBD2|TRBJ2-1
CASSMGFGGRIVDEQFF
TGTGCCAGTAGTATGGGGTTTGGCGGGAGGATCGTGGATGAGCAGTTCTTC